This T cell receptor beta chain was found in a study of vaccination and CD4 T cells after COVID-19. Study as a whole: Six males and four females constituted the convalescent cohort, two of whom were Hispanic.

Turning to this clonotype: Its specificity is unknown.

Documented treatment: roughly ten-day PBMC culture with coronavirus spike peptide pools or control peptides (ViraFEST assay). CD4+ T cells of the unexposed donor were collected before the COVID-19 pandemic (2011-2018). With the Oncomine TCR Beta short-read assay, DNA from cultured CD4+ T cells was sequenced. Scientists extracted genomic DNA from CD4+ T cells grown in culture. TCRdb ran MiXCR on the PCR reads and lists one entry per CDR3 protein. The table has around 2,000 distinct CDR3 sequences, roughly 50% seen once; the top ten hold about 71%. Overall study results and limits: It was found that, in convalescent patients, 304 of 307 vaccine-specific clones were spike mono-reactive.

Germline CDR1 is MNHEY and CDR2 is SVGEGT. The CDR3 spans 15 residues. The ends were cut back, 3 bases at V and 4 bases at J, with 12 bases in the middle. Sequenced material: CD4+ T cells from blood, cultured in vitro. The sequence came from a human donor in good health. V and J are TRBV6-2 or TRBV6-3 and TRBJ2-2; D uncertain. CDR3 DNA sequence: TGTGCCAGCAGTTATCGCCTTGGGGTCACCGGGGAGCTGTTTTTT. It yields the protein CASSYRLGVTGELFF.